The rows below give T cell receptor beta chains drawn from one sample of a study of sequential checkpoint blockade in melanoma. Sequencing used immunoSEQ multiplex PCR; TCRdb keeps in-frame clones, though not all of them. The profile shows some 13,000 clones, about 78% of them singletons. Sequenced here: CD8+ T cells sorted from blood (inferred from file names), sampled from a patient given nivolumab and ipilimumab in sequence. The receptors originated from a human donor with melanoma. CDR3s include the opening cysteine and the closing phenylalanine or tryptophan. D genes are given only for firm matches.

v_call: TRBV29-1
j_call: TRBJ2-2
d_call: -
cdr3_aa: CSVETANTGELFF

v_call: TRBV2
j_call: TRBJ1-2
d_call: -
cdr3_aa: CASKEGNYGYTF

v_call: TRBV13
j_call: TRBJ2-4
d_call: TRBD2
cdr3_aa: CASSPGGENIQYF

v_call: TRBV27
j_call: TRBJ1-2
d_call: -
cdr3_aa: CASSLFAGLDGYTF

v_call: TRBV9
j_call: TRBJ2-2
d_call: TRBD2
cdr3_aa: CASSGGPGTSETGELFF

v_call: TRBV7-6
j_call: TRBJ2-7
d_call: -
cdr3_aa: CASSPYASSSYEQYF

v_call: TRBV11-2
j_call: TRBJ2-2
d_call: TRBD2
cdr3_aa: CASSFLLAGGTGELFF

v_call: TRBV6-6
j_call: TRBJ2-1
d_call: TRBD2
cdr3_aa: CASSYSPSGTDEQFF

v_call: TRBV19
j_call: TRBJ1-1
d_call: -
cdr3_aa: CASSIGIVWNTEAFF

v_call: TRBV9
j_call: TRBJ2-1
d_call: TRBD2
cdr3_aa: CASRGEGSHEQFF

v_call: TRBV5-1
j_call: TRBJ2-1
d_call: -
cdr3_aa: CASSLGMGGGLYNEQFF

v_call: TRBV5-1
j_call: TRBJ2-7
d_call: -
cdr3_aa: CASSFTQGSYEQYF

v_call: TRBV7-9
j_call: TRBJ1-1
d_call: -
cdr3_aa: CASSLGRGGTNTEAFF

v_call: TRBV9
j_call: TRBJ2-6
d_call: -
cdr3_aa: CASNSPGEPGANVLTF

v_call: TRBV6-4
j_call: TRBJ2-1
d_call: TRBD2
cdr3_aa: CASSDGTSGGEQFF

v_call: TRBV2
j_call: TRBJ2-7
d_call: -
cdr3_aa: CASRRGYEQYF

v_call: TRBV29-1
j_call: -
d_call: -
cdr3_aa: CSVSSSYEQYF

v_call: TRBV19
j_call: TRBJ1-6
d_call: -
cdr3_aa: CASSIAAAEPLHF

v_call: TRBV14
j_call: TRBJ2-7
d_call: -
cdr3_aa: CASSQGSAGPYEQYF

v_call: TRBV6-5
j_call: TRBJ1-5
d_call: -
cdr3_aa: CASSHRQDSNQPQHF

v_call: TRBV13
j_call: TRBJ1-2
d_call: TRBD1
cdr3_aa: CASSFTGGFYGYTF

v_call: TRBV9
j_call: TRBJ1-2
d_call: -
cdr3_aa: CASSSDSPYGYTF

v_call: TRBV9
j_call: -
d_call: -
cdr3_aa: CASSVGDSSFYEQYF

v_call: TRBV4-2
j_call: TRBJ2-5
d_call: TRBD2
cdr3_aa: CASSQDLLAGLETQYF

v_call: TRBV7-7
j_call: TRBJ2-5
d_call: TRBD1
cdr3_aa: CASSALDREQETQYF

v_call: TRBV21-1
j_call: TRBJ1-1
d_call: -
cdr3_aa: CARRDAEAFF

v_call: TRBV7-8
j_call: TRBJ2-2
d_call: -
cdr3_aa: CASSHFSNTGELFF

v_call: TRBV5-4
j_call: TRBJ2-3
d_call: -
cdr3_aa: CASSPIASGTDTQYF

v_call: TRBV7-6
j_call: TRBJ2-1
d_call: TRBD1
cdr3_aa: CASSPRTRGNNEQFF

v_call: TRBV19
j_call: TRBJ2-3
d_call: -
cdr3_aa: CASSIFGTPETDTQYF

v_call: TRBV4-2
j_call: TRBJ2-7
d_call: -
cdr3_aa: CASSQDITDSSYEQYF

v_call: TRBV7-2
j_call: TRBJ2-7
d_call: TRBD1
cdr3_aa: CASSPTGVEQYF

v_call: TRBV12-5
j_call: TRBJ2-1
d_call: TRBD2
cdr3_aa: CASGRTSGRAGSNEQFF

v_call: TRBV28
j_call: TRBJ2-2
d_call: TRBD2
cdr3_aa: CASIITGGPNTGELFF

v_call: TRBV5-6
j_call: TRBJ2-7
d_call: TRBD1
cdr3_aa: CASSLGGTGFEQYF

v_call: TRBV6-5
j_call: TRBJ1-1
d_call: TRBD1
cdr3_aa: CASRGGDRVEAFF

v_call: TRBV5-4
j_call: TRBJ1-4
d_call: -
cdr3_aa: CASSPWADHLPDEKLFF

v_call: TRBV7-9
j_call: TRBJ2-2
d_call: TRBD1
cdr3_aa: CASSLVDRGDLSPGELFF

v_call: TRBV29-1
j_call: TRBJ1-2
d_call: -
cdr3_aa: CSVLTGYGYTF

v_call: TRBV5-1
j_call: TRBJ2-1
d_call: TRBD2
cdr3_aa: CASSARTSGSKGEQFF

v_call: TRBV13
j_call: TRBJ1-2
d_call: TRBD1
cdr3_aa: CASSNHRGRDGYTF

v_call: TRBV4-2
j_call: TRBJ1-1
d_call: -
cdr3_aa: CASSRGGNTEAFF

v_call: TRBV21-1
j_call: TRBJ2-7
d_call: -
cdr3_aa: CASPRAGRSYEQYF

v_call: TRBV5-1
j_call: TRBJ2-7
d_call: TRBD1
cdr3_aa: CASSWNTGGLTYEQYF

v_call: TRBV9
j_call: TRBJ2-1
d_call: -
cdr3_aa: CASSGPGAGATEQFF

v_call: TRBV7-6
j_call: TRBJ2-7
d_call: TRBD2
cdr3_aa: CASSYAIAGVGEQYF

v_call: TRBV4-2
j_call: TRBJ2-1
d_call: TRBD2
cdr3_aa: CASSWGGSYNEQFF

v_call: TRBV6-5
j_call: TRBJ2-2
d_call: TRBD2
cdr3_aa: CASTPLAGGHGELFF

v_call: TRBV4-1
j_call: TRBJ2-7
d_call: -
cdr3_aa: CASSQGQPGYEQYF

v_call: TRBV27
j_call: TRBJ1-5
d_call: -
cdr3_aa: CASSWQGQQPQHF

v_call: TRBV27
j_call: TRBJ2-7
d_call: -
cdr3_aa: CASSPDLSLGSSYEQYF

v_call: TRBV5-8
j_call: TRBJ1-6
d_call: -
cdr3_aa: CASSSYRAGDSPLHF

v_call: TRBV30
j_call: TRBJ1-1
d_call: -
cdr3_aa: CAWSSGLNTEAFF

v_call: TRBV4-2
j_call: TRBJ2-7
d_call: TRBD2
cdr3_aa: CASSQVPSGTSYEQYF